The clone carrying this T cell receptor beta chain has just one count. What it binds is unknown. The data originate from a study of identical twins. V lost 3 bases and J lost 1; bases outside the gene matches: 4. The CDR3 extends over 17 amino acids. Germline-derived CDR1 and CDR2 are LGHNA and YNFKEQ. A universal primer site was incorporated via template switching, and the cDNA contained unique molecular identifiers. TCRdb processed the 5' RACE reads anew with MiXCR; each CDR3 protein has one entry. This sample has some 710,000 distinct CDR3 sequences, with around 6% found just once. Broader study findings: The presence of invariant MAIT and iNKT cells could partly confound analyses of zero-insertion sequences. Sequences that were beta out-of-frame showed weaker excess twin sharing. Where out-of-frame alpha sequences were twin-shared, they showed excess low generation probability.

The chain joins TRBV4-2 to TRBJ2-2; 11 bases agree with TRBD2. This sequence was found in a man aged 18 to 30 in good health. What was sequenced was naive T cells sorted from blood. CDR3 nucleotide sequence: TGTGCCAGCAGCCAGGCGGGACTAGCGGAGAACACCGGGGAGCTGTTTTTT. This sequence encodes CASSQAGLAENTGELFF.